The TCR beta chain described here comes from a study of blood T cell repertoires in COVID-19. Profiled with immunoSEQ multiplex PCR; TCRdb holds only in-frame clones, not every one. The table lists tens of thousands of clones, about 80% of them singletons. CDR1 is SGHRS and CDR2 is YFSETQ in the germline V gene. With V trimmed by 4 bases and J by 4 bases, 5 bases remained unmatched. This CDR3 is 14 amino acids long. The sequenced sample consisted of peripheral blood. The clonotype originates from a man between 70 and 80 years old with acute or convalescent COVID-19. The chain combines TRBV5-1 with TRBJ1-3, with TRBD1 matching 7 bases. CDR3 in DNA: TGCGCCAGCAGCGTGACAGGGAGCGGAAACACCATATATTTT. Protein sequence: CASSVTGSGNTIYF.